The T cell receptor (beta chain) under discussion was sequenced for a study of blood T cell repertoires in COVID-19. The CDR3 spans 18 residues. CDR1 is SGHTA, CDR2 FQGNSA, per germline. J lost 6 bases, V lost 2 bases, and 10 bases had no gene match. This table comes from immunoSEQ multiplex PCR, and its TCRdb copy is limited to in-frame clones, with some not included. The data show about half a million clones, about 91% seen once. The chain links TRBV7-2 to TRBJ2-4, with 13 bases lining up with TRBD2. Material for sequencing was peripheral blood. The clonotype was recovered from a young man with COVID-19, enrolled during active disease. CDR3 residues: CASSLLGFTSGGVNIQYF. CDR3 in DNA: TGTGCCAGCAGCTTACTTGGGTTCACTAGCGGGGGGGTAAACATTCAGTACTTC. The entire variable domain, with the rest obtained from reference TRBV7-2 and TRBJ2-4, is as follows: GAGVSQSPSNKVTEKGKDVELRCDPISGHTALYWYRQSLGQGLEFLIYFQGNSAPDKSGLPSDRFSAERTGGSVSTLTIQRTQQEDSAVYLCASSLLGFTSGGVNIQYFGAGTRLSVL.